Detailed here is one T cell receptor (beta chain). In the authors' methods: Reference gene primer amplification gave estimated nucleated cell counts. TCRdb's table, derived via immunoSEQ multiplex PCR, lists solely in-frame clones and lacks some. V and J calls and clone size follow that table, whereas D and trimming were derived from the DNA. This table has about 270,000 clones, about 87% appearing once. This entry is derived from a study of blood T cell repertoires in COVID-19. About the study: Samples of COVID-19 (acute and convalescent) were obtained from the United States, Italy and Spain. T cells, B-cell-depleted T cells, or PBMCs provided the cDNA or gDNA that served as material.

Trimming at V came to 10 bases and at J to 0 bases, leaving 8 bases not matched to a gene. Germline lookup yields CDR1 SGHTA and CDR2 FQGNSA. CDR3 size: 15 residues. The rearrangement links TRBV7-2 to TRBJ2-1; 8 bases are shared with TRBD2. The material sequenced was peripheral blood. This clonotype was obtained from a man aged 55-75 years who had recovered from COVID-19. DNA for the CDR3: TGTGCCACCCGCCCCGGGACTAGCTCCTACAATGAGCAGTTCTTC. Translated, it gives CATRPGTSSYNEQFF. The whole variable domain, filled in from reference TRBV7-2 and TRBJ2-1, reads GAGVSQSPSNKVTEKGKDVELRCDPISGHTALYWYRQSLGQGLEFLIYFQGNSAPDKSGLPSDRFSAERTGGSVSTLTIQRTQQEDSAVYLCATRPGTSSYNEQFFGPGTRLTVL.